These 3 T cell receptor beta chains were sequenced from one sample in a study of blood T cells in healthy people across ages. A sample-barcoded 5' primer and a J-beta primer mix were used in a second PCR of roughly 7 to 12 cycles. From the 5' RACE reads, TCRdb called clonotypes with MiXCR, one entry per CDR3 protein. The profile shows 600,000 or so distinct CDR3 sequences, around 48% of them singletons. Sequencing was carried out using blood. The source of these receptors is a man older than 75 in good health.

A note on this clonotype: Just one base apart from a much larger clone, this may be a read error. The gene calls are TRBV6-6 and TRBJ2-6; tentative D call: TRBD2 (7 bases). This CDR3 is 17 amino acids long. Germline CDR1 MNHNY, CDR2 SVGAGI (reference sequence). The CDR3 DNA sequence: TGTGCCAGCAGTTACGCGGGGGCCTCTTATGGGGCCAACGCCCTGACTTTC. It specifies CASSYAGASYGANALTF.

This clonotype has more than one count but fewer than ten. The chain carries TRBV10-3 and TRBJ1-1; D perhaps matches TRBD1 (6 bases). Germline V lookup: CDR1 ENHRY, CDR2 SYGVKD. CDR3 length: 15 amino acids. V lost 1 base and J lost 3, with 12 bases in between. Here the CDR3 DNA reads TGTGCCATCAGTGAGTTACAGGGCGGGGACACTGAAGCTTTCTTT. Translating gives CAISELQGGDTEAFF.

This clonotype appeared a few times. J is TRBJ1-2 and V is TRBV9; D ambiguous. Germline CDR1 is SGDLS and CDR2 is YYNGEE. The CDR3 consists of 12 residues. V was cut by 4 bases and J by 8 bases, with 12 bases left in between. The CDR3 DNA reads TGTGCCAGCAGCCTTCACCCGGGAGGCTACACCTTC. It translates to CASSLHPGGYTF.